What follows describes a single T cell receptor beta chain. The sample is drawn from a study of blood T cell repertoires in COVID-19. On the study more broadly: The cDNA or gDNA used as material had been derived from T cells, B-cell-depleted T cells, or PBMCs.

Repertoires were generated with immunoSEQ multiplex PCR, while TCRdb's copy carries only in-frame clones and drops some. The sample contains some 250,000 clones, roughly 85% of which appear only once. CDR3 length: 13 amino acids. The germline V gene has CDR1 SQVTM and CDR2 ANQGSEA. Trimming at V came to 5 bases and at J to 7 bases, leaving 3 bases not matched to a gene. Sequencing was done on a sample of peripheral blood. This clonotype was obtained from a woman between 18 and 29 years old with acute or convalescent COVID-19. The genes are TRBV29-1 and TRBJ2-1; 12 bases map to TRBD2. CDR3 loop: CSVSTSGRNEQFF. In nucleotides, the CDR3 is TGCAGCGTTTCGACTAGCGGGAGAAATGAGCAGTTCTTC.